This T cell receptor beta chain was identified during a study of blood T cell repertoires in COVID-19. Study-level background: There were acute and convalescent COVID-19 samples, and they came from the United States, Italy and Spain.

Profiled with immunoSEQ multiplex PCR; TCRdb holds only in-frame clones, not every one. Of about 170,000 clones listed, more than 70% are singletons. Deletions cut 11 bases from V and 3 bases from J, with 22 bases between. This CDR3 comprises 15 residues. Germline loops: CDR1 SEHNR, CDR2 FQNEAQ (reference sequence). The clonotype originates from a woman aged 45-60 years in a cohort exposed to, infected with or recovered from COVID-19 (not recorded which). Sequenced sample: PBMCs or T cells enriched from blood (not recorded which). The chain is built from TRBV7-9 and TRBJ1-1, with D perhaps matching TRBD1 (6 bases). The CDR3 protein is CAGGGTETLDTEAFF. The CDR3 DNA sequence: TGTGCCGGGGGGGGCACCGAGACCCTGGACACTGAAGCTTTCTTT.